This passage covers 27 T cell receptor beta chains from one sample sequenced in a study of Graves' ophthalmopathy and Graves' hyperthyroidism. For repertoire sequencing, the TCR beta CDR3 regions were amplified from RNA transcripts. RT-PCR was first run with HTBI primers, then multiplex PCR in a second round. TCRdb fed the multiplex PCR reads into MiXCR, producing one record per CDR3 protein. The data hold hundreds of thousands of distinct CDR3 sequences, with more than 40% observed a single time. Sequenced: peripheral blood. These TCRs come from an adult man with Graves' ophthalmopathy.

The V and J genes are TRBV2 and TRBJ2-7; 9 positions match TRBD1. Germline-derived CDR1 and CDR2 are SNHLY and FYNNEI. V trimming: 6 bases; J trimming: 5 bases; junction bases outside the gene matches: 8. The CDR3 totals 14 residues. The CDR3: CASRGPGQGNEQYF. The CDR3 DNA sequence: TGTGCCAGCAGAGGTCCGGGACAGGGCAACGAGCAGTACTTC.

The table lists this clonotype with many counts. The CDR3 nucleotides are TGTGCCAGCAGCTCCCCCGGGACTCAAGAGACCCAGTACTTC. Protein: CASSSPGTQETQYF. The rearrangement links TRBV7-9 to TRBJ2-5, with D perhaps TRBD2 (6 bases). CDR1 is SEHNR and CDR2 is FQNEAQ in the germline V gene (reference sequence). This CDR3 has 14 residues. Trimming removed 4 bases from V and 2 bases from J, with 11 bases in between.

This clonotype was picked up one time. This may be a read error, as it is one base from a much larger clone. In DNA form, the CDR3 reads TGCGCCAGGGAGGGGCAGGGAGATCAGCCCCAGCATTTT. This sequence encodes CAREGQGDQPQHF. J is TRBJ1-5 and V is TRBV5-1, with D maybe TRBD1 (5 bases). The CDR3 has 13 residues. Germline V lookup: CDR1 SGHRS, CDR2 YFSETQ. V was shortened by 8 bases and J by 5 bases, with 14 bases between the two germline ends.

Details on this clonotype: One base away lies a much larger clone, so this may be a sequencing read error. The chain joins TRBV11-2 to TRBJ2-2; TRBD2 might be the D (5 bases). Germline V lookup: CDR1 SGHAT, CDR2 FQNNGV. This CDR3 contains 13 residues. CDR3 protein: CASSEFGTGELLF. CDR3 coding DNA: TGTGCCAGCAGTGAATTTGGCACCGGGGAGCTGCTTTTT.

This clonotype was counted many times. The chain uses TRBV6-5 and TRBJ1-1, with a weak D call TRBD1 (5 bases). This CDR3 spans 13 amino acids. V was shortened by 5 bases and J by 3 bases, with 10 bases between the two germline ends. Germline CDR1 reads MNHEY; CDR2 reads SVGAGI. The CDR3 here is CASSRGTYTEAFF. The CDR3 nucleotides are TGTGCCAGCAGTCGCGGGACCTACACTGAAGCTTTCTTT.

At least ten counts were recorded for this clonotype. The rearrangement joins TRBV7-3 to TRBJ2-2; no reliable D call. Trimming cost V 10 bases and J 0 bases, with 9 bases left between them. The CDR3 runs 13 residues. The germline V gene encodes CDR1 SGHTA and CDR2 FQGTGA. The CDR3 bases are TGTGCCACACGGAATTCGAACACCGGGGAGCTGTTTTTT. This sequence encodes CATRNSNTGELFF.

This clonotype was detected many times. V and J are TRBV7-2 and TRBJ1-2; 8 nucleotides agree with TRBD1. The length of the CDR3 is 14 residues. The trim removed 5 bases at V and 8 bases at J, leaving 10 bases unmatched. Germline CDR1 SGHTA, CDR2 FQGNSA. The chain's CDR3 is CASSSYRTGRGYTF. The CDR3 DNA sequence: TGTGCCAGCAGCAGTTACAGGACAGGGAGAGGCTACACCTTC.

This clonotype was observed many times. This chain uses TRBV7-9 with TRBJ2-5; no reliable D call. There are 13 residues in the CDR3. Germline V CDR1 and CDR2: SEHNR, FQNEAQ (reference sequence). The ends were cut back, 1 base at V and 4 bases at J, with 7 bases in the middle. The CDR3 region is CASSLDRAETQYF. The CDR3 nucleotides are TGTGCCAGCAGCTTAGATAGGGCAGAGACCCAGTACTTC.

The rearrangement joins TRBV7-2 to TRBJ1-5; 8 bases line up with TRBD1. The trim removed 6 bases at V and 6 bases at J, leaving 10 bases unmatched. The V gene's germline CDR1 is SGHTA and CDR2 FQGNSA. The CDR3 sequence is 15 residues long. The CDR3 DNA sequence: TGTGCCAGCAGAGGAGACAGGGGATGGAGTCAGCCCCAGCATTTT. Its protein product is CASRGDRGWSQPQHF. Using reference TRBV7-2 and TRBJ1-5 for the parts outside the CDR3, the full variable domain is GAGVSQSPSNKVTEKGKDVELRCDPISGHTALYWYRQSLGQGLEFLIYFQGNSAPDKSGLPSDRFSAERTGGSVSTLTIQRTQQEDSAVYLCASRGDRGWSQPQHFGDGTRLSIL.

To note about this clonotype: The conserved final phenylalanine or tryptophan is absent from the CDR3, which likely points to a read error. The chain joins TRBV10-3 to TRBJ1-1; D is uncertain. The CDR3 contains 15 residues. Trimming pared 3 bases from V and 5 bases from J, leaving 16 bases between. Per germline, CDR1 ENHRY and CDR2 SYGVKD. The chain's CDR3 is CAISDSQGGKTEAFL. The CDR3 coding sequence is TGTGCCATCAGTGACTCGCAAGGAGGGAAAACTGAAGCTTTCCTT.

This clonotype has a count of ten or more. The rearrangement links TRBV12-3 or TRBV12-4 to TRBJ1-1; D is unresolved. This CDR3 contains 13 residues. V lost 1 base to trimming and J lost 4 bases, with 7 bases between them. CDR3 nucleotide sequence: TGTGCCAGCAGTTTAGAAGTGATCACTGAAGCTTTCTTT. This gives the protein CASSLEVITEAFF.

This rearrangement joins TRBV5-1 to TRBJ1-1, with 9 bases matching TRBD1. V shed 4 bases and J 5 bases; nucleotides not matched to a gene: 18. The CDR3 runs 18 residues. From germline, CDR1 is SGHRS and CDR2 YFSETQ. The CDR3 loop is CASSRTPGTTGGGTEAFF. CDR3 nucleotide sequence: TGCGCCAGCAGCCGCACACCCGGTACGACAGGGGGTGGAACTGAAGCTTTCTTT.

This clonotype showed up just a few times. The gene calls are TRBV6-6 and TRBJ1-1, with D possibly matching TRBD1 (6 bases). In germline, CDR1 is MNHNY, CDR2 SVGAGI (reference sequence). V lost 4 bases, J lost 0 bases, and 12 bases lay in between. The length of the CDR3 is 15 residues. The CDR3 region has the DNA TGTGCCAGCAGTTTAAGGGGGGTGATGAACACTGAAGCTTTCTTT. Its translation is CASSLRGVMNTEAFF.

This clonotype was observed once. Just one base apart from a much larger clone, this may be a read error. The rearrangement links TRBV13 to TRBJ1-2, with D perhaps matching TRBD1 (5 bases). Germline CDR1 reads PRHDT; CDR2 reads FYEKMQ (reference sequence). This CDR3 is 12 amino acids long. In DNA form, the CDR3 reads TGTGCCAGCAGCTTAGGGGTTTGGGGCTGCACCTTC. This translates into CASSLGVWGCTF.

This clonotype has at least ten counts. The V gene is TRBV5-1, the J gene TRBJ1-6, with 9 bases identical to TRBD1. Unmatched junction bases numbered 8, after V lost 0 bases and J lost 10 bases. The CDR3 has 16 residues. The germline CDR1 and CDR2 sequences are SGHRS and YFSETQ. The CDR3 nucleotides read TGCGCCAGCAGCTTGGGGGGGGGGACAGGGCGATCACCCCTCCACTTT. Translated, it gives CASSLGGGTGRSPLHF. Combining the CDR3 with reference TRBV5-1 and TRBJ1-6 gives the whole variable domain KAGVTQTPRYLIKTRGQQVTLSCSPISGHRSVSWYQQTPGQGLQFLFEYFSETQRNKGNFPGRFSGRQFSNSRSEMNVSTLELGDSALYLCASSLGGGTGRSPLHFGNGTRLTVT.

The chain carries TRBV19 and TRBJ2-3; D tentatively fits TRBD1 or TRBD2 (5 bases each). Trimming took 6 bases from V and 0 from J, leaving 19 bases between them. CDR1 and CDR2 (germline): LNHDA, SQIVND (reference sequence). The CDR3 contains 17 residues. The chain's CDR3 is CASSSGRVGASTDTQYF. CDR3 DNA: TGTGCCAGTAGCAGCGGCAGGGTTGGCGCTAGCACAGATACGCAGTATTTT.

The gene calls are TRBV19 and TRBJ2-5, with D possibly matching TRBD2 (6 bases). CDR3 length: 17 amino acids. Looked up from germline, CDR1 is LNHDA and CDR2 is SQIVND (reference sequence). V lost 5 bases and J 0 bases, leaving 19 bases between the germline ends. The DNA for the CDR3 is TGTGCCAGTAGTCCCTCGTGGGCTAGCGAGTACCAAGAGACCCAGTACTTC. This sequence encodes CASSPSWASEYQETQYF.

This clonotype has at least ten counts. The chain uses TRBV6-1 and TRBJ1-2; the D is unclear. The CDR3 sequence is 13 residues long. The V gene lost 7 bases and the J gene lost 8 bases, with 17 bases spanning the gap. Germline CDR1 reads MNHNS; CDR2 reads SASEGT. The CDR3: CASMAEKEYGYTF. The DNA of the CDR3 is TGTGCCAGCATGGCCGAAAAGGAATACGGCTACACCTTC.

V gene TRBV10-1 combines with J gene TRBJ2-7, with 8 positions matching TRBD2. The J segment lost 6 bases and the V segment lost 6 bases, leaving 16 bases of the junction unmatched. Germline-derived CDR1 and CDR2 are WNHNN and SYGVQD (reference sequence). CDR3 length equals 16 residues. The CDR3 here is CASSHLIFNLAGEQYF. CDR3 DNA: TGCGCCAGCAGCCATTTAATTTTCAATCTAGCGGGCGAGCAGTACTTC.

The DNA of the CDR3 is TGTGCCAGCAGCTTAACTAGCGGCGCCGAGCAGTACTTC. It translates to CASSLTSGAEQYF. The chain joins TRBV7-3 to TRBJ2-7; a weak D match, TRBD2 (6 bases). The CDR3 runs 13 residues. Germline loops: CDR1 SGHTA, CDR2 FQGTGA. V was cut by 0 bases and J by 6 bases, with 9 bases left in between.

This clonotype was recorded a few times. The chain couples TRBV10-3 to TRBJ2-5; 12 nucleotides line up with TRBD2. Germline CDR1 and CDR2: ENHRY and SYGVKD. CDR3 length equals 15 residues. J was trimmed by 2 bases and V by 4 bases; bases with no gene match: 2. CDR3 sequence (DNA): TGTGCCATCAGTGGGACTAGCGGGGCTCAAGAGACCCAGTACTTC. It encodes CAISGTSGAQETQYF.

The chain combines TRBV7-9 with TRBJ2-6; 11 nucleotides line up with TRBD1. CDR3 length equals 20 residues. Losses at the gene ends were 5 bases for V and 1 base for J; bases not matched to a gene: 13. Germline assignment: CDR1 SEHNR and CDR2 FQNEAQ (reference sequence). The CDR3 sequence: CASSNAGGRDRGSGANVLTF. As DNA, the CDR3 is TGTGCCAGCAGCAACGCGGGGGGCCGGGACAGGGGGTCTGGGGCCAACGTCCTGACTTTC.

Of note for this clonotype: This may come from a read error, since a much larger clone is one base off. The rearrangement joins TRBV10-3 to TRBJ1-5; the D gene is possibly TRBD1 (5 bases). The CDR3 has 12 residues. Germline V gives CDR1 ENHRY, CDR2 SYGVKD. The CDR3 DNA is TGTGCCAGCAGTTTTGAGGGGCAGCCCCAGCATTTT. Translated, it gives CASSFEGQPQHF.

Comment on this clonotype: At one boundary the junction diverges from the germline segment, which might be a read error. V usage is TRBV10-3 and J usage is TRBJ1-6; D not certain. CDR1 and CDR2 from the germline V gene are ENHRY and SYGVKD. The CDR3 length is 15 residues. CDR3 residues: CASSYGRAHNSPLHF. The CDR3 DNA is TGTGCCAGCAGTTACGGTCGGGCCCATAATTCACCCCTCCACTTT.

This clonotype has more than one count but fewer than ten. The rearrangement uses TRBV6-4 and TRBJ1-2, with unresolved D. V was pared by 5 bases and J by 3 bases, with 10 bases between. The CDR3 contains 13 residues. CDR1 is MRHNA and CDR2 is SNTAGT in the germline V gene. The CDR3 loop is CASSKWGHYGYTF. In DNA form, the CDR3 reads TGTGCCAGCAGTAAGTGGGGTCACTATGGCTACACCTTC.

This clonotype was seen more than once but under ten times. This chain connects TRBV5-1 to TRBJ2-7, with D tentatively TRBD2 (6 bases). This CDR3 spans 14 amino acids. From germline, CDR1 is SGHRS and CDR2 YFSETQ. Trimming took 4 bases from V and 2 from J, leaving 13 bases between them. Here the CDR3 DNA reads TGCGCCAGCAGCCAATGGAGGGGTACCTACGAGCAGTACTTC. This translates into CASSQWRGTYEQYF. The entire variable domain, with the rest obtained from reference TRBV5-1 and TRBJ2-7, is as follows: KAGVTQTPRYLIKTRGQQVTLSCSPISGHRSVSWYQQTPGQGLQFLFEYFSETQRNKGNFPGRFSGRQFSNSRSEMNVSTLELGDSALYLCASSQWRGTYEQYFGPGTRLTVT.

The chain uses TRBV9 and TRBJ1-1, with a weak D call TRBD1 (5 bases). This CDR3 is 14 amino acids long. Germline CDR1 reads SGDLS; CDR2 reads YYNGEE. With 4 bases removed from V and 8 bases from J, the gap between germline ends came to 18 bases. As DNA, the CDR3 is TGTGCCAGCAGCCGCGGGGCGATATCTCCGGAAGCTTTCTTT. As protein: CASSRGAISPEAFF. The entire variable domain, with the rest obtained from reference TRBV9 and TRBJ1-1, is as follows: DSGVTQTPKHLITATGQRVTLRCSPRSGDLSVYWYQQSLDQGLQFLIQYYNGEERAKGNILERFSAQQFPDLHSELNLSSLELGDSALYFCASSRGAISPEAFFGQGTRLTVV.